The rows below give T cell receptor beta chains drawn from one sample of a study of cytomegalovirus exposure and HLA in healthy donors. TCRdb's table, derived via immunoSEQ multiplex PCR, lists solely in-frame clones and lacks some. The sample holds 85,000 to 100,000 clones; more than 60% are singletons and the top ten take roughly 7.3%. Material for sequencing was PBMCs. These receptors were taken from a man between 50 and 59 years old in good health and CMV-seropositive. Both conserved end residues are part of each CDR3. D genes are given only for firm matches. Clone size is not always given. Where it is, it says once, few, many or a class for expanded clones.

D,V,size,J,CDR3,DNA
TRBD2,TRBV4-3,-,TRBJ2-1,CASSQASGGWNEQFF,TGCGCCAGCAGCCAAGCTAGCGGGGGGTGGAATGAGCAGTTCTTC
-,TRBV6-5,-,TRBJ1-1,CASSYVGGNTEAFF,TGTGCCAGCAGTTATGTAGGGGGGAACACTGAAGCTTTCTTT
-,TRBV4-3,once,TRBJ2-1,CASSQLVKRSYNEQFF,TGCGCCAGCAGCCAATTGGTCAAGCGGTCCTACAATGAGCAGTTCTTC
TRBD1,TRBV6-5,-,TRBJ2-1,CASSSWGQQYNEQFF,TGTGCCAGCTCCTCCTGGGGACAGCAATACAATGAGCAGTTCTTC
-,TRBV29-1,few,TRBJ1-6,CSVEEGDGSPLNF,TGCAGCGTTGAAGAAGGGGATGGTTCACCCCTCAACTTT
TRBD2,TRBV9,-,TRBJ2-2,CASSGGLAGSANTGELFF,TGTGCCAGCAGCGGTGGACTAGCGGGGAGCGCGAACACCGGGGAGCTGTTTTTT
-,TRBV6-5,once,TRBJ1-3,CASKIFRDSGNTIYF,TGTGCCAGCAAGATCTTCAGGGACTCTGGAAACACCATATATTTT
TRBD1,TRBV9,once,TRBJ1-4,CASSVEDGTAEKLFF,TGTGCCAGCAGCGTGGAGGACGGGACAGCCGAAAAACTGTTTTTT
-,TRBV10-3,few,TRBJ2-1,CAIGSDYNEQFF,TGTGCCATCGGCTCAGATTACAATGAGCAGTTCTTC
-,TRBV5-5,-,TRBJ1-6,CASSWGLGTDNSPLHF,TGTGCCAGCAGCTGGGGACTAGGGACGGATAATTCACCCCTCCACTTT
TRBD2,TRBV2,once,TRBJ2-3,CASRIAGGRTDTQYF,TGTGCCAGCAGGATAGCGGGGGGGCGGACAGATACGCAGTATTTT
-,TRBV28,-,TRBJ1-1,CASSLNHGAAFF,TGTGCCAGCAGCTTAAACCATGGTGCGGCTTTCTTT
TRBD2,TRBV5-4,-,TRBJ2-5,CASSLRDYEETQYF,TGTGCCAGCAGCTTGAGGGACTATGAAGAGACCCAGTACTTC
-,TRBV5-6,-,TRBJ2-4,CASSFGVAKNIQYF,TGTGCCAGCAGCTTCGGAGTCGCCAAAAACATTCAGTACTTC
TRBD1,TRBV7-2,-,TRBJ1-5,CASRGIKGAGQPQNF,TGTGCCAGCAGGGGGATCAAGGGGGCTGGTCAGCCCCAGAATTTT
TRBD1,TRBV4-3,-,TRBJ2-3,CASSRQPNTGGNTDTQYF,TGCGCCAGCAGCCGACAACCTAACACAGGGGGAAACACAGATACGCAGTATTTT
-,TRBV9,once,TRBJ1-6,CASSVGSRNSPLHF,TGTGCCAGCAGCGTAGGGAGTAGGAATTCACCCCTCCACTTT
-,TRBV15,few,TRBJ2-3,CATSRGGPTTDTQYF,TGTGCCACCAGCAGAGGGGGGCCTACCACAGATACGCAGTATTTT
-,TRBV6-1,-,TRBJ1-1,CASSGNRDAEAFF,TGTGCCAGCAGTGGTAACAGGGACGCTGAAGCTTTCTTT
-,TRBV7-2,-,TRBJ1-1,CASSLAFGLNTEAFF,TGTGCCAGCAGCTTAGCGTTTGGGCTGAACACTGAAGCTTTCTTT
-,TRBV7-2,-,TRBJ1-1,CASRDRLEGEAFF,TGTGCCAGCCGAGACAGGCTCGAGGGGGAAGCTTTCTTT
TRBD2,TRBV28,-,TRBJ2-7,CASRGAGSSYEQYF,TGTGCCAGCAGGGGAGCGGGGAGCTCCTACGAGCAGTACTTC
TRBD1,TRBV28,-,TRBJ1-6,CASSLPQGGSPLHF,TGTGCCAGCAGTTTACCCCAGGGGGGTTCACCCCTCCACTTT
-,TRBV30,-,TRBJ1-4,CAWRKGGPKEETTNEKLFF,TGTGCCTGGAGGAAGGGAGGACCAAAAGAGGAGACAACTAATGAAAAACTGTTTTTT
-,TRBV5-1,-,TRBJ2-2,CASSVGGGTGELFF,TGCGCCAGCAGCGTTGGGGGCGGCACCGGGGAGCTGTTTTTT
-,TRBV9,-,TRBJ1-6,CASSVEPGFNSPLHF,TGTGCCAGCAGCGTAGAACCGGGGTTCAATTCACCCCTCCACTTT
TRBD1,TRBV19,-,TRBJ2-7,CASSIAPGGGEQYF,TGTGCCAGTAGTATAGCGCCAGGGGGCGGCGAGCAGTACTTC
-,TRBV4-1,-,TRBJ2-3,CASSQAQGLPRADTQYF,TGCGCCAGCAGCCAAGCCCAGGGACTCCCCAGAGCAGATACGCAGTATTTT
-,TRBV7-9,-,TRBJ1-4,CASSLARVGSSEKLFF,TGTGCCAGCAGCTTGGCCCGAGTAGGGAGTAGTGAAAAACTGTTTTTT
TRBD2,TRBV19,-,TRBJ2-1,CASSDHPSGGIDEQFF,TGTGCCAGTAGTGACCATCCTAGCGGGGGTATCGATGAGCAGTTCTTC
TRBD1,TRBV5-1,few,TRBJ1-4,CASSPGTGRNEKLFF,TGCGCCAGCAGCCCCGGGACAGGAAGAAATGAAAAACTGTTTTTT
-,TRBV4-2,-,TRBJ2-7,CACGGGSEQYF,TGTGCGTGTGGGGGGGGCTCCGAGCAGTACTTC
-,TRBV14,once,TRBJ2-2,CASSQMRPGTGELFF,TGTGCCAGCAGCCAGATGAGACCGGGAACCGGGGAGCTGTTTTTT
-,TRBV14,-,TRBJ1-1,CASSPSGFKAFF,TGTGCCAGCAGTCCGTCCGGGTTTAAGGCTTTCTTT
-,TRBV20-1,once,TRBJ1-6,CSVPDSPLHF,TGCAGTGTGCCAGATTCACCCCTCCACTTT
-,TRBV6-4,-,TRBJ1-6,CASSAHQGNSPLHF,TGTGCCAGCAGTGCGCACCAGGGGAATTCACCCCTCCACTTT
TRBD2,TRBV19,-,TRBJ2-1,CASAASGSLNEQFF,TGTGCCAGTGCGGCTAGCGGGTCCCTCAATGAGCAGTTCTTC
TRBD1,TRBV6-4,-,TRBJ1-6,CASSVGTENSPLHF,TGTGCCAGCAGTGTTGGGACAGAAAATTCACCCCTCCACTTT
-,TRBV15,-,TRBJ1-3,CATSSIRGFGNTIYF,TGTGCCACCAGCAGCATTCGAGGTTTTGGAAACACCATATATTTT
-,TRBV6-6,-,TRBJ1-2,CASSSRTESNYGYTF,TGTGCCAGCAGTTCCAGGACAGAAAGTAACTATGGCTACACCTTC
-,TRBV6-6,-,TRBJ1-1,CASHRVKNTEAFF,TGTGCCAGCCACCGAGTTAAGAACACTGAAGCTTTCTTT
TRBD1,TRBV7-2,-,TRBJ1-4,CASSLGGLTGQGEKLFF,TGTGCCAGCAGCTTAGGGGGGCTAACGGGACAGGGGGAAAAACTGTTTTTT
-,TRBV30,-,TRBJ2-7,CAWSLESYEQYF,TGTGCCTGGAGTTTAGAGTCCTACGAGCAGTACTTC
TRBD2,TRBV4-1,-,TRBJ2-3,CASSQEGTRSRDTQYF,TGCGCCAGCAGCCAAGAAGGGACTAGGTCAAGAGATACGCAGTATTTT
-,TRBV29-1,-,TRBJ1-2,CSVEAGSDGYTF,TGCAGCGTTGAAGCGGGATCGGATGGCTACACCTTC
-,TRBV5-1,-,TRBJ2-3,CASSLTGTDTQYF,TGCGCCAGCAGCTTGACGGGCACAGATACGCAGTATTTT
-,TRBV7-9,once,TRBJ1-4,CSSSSLTGKYEKLFF,TGTTCCAGCAGCTCACTAACAGGGAAGTATGAAAAACTGTTTTTT
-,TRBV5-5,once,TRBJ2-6,CASSFGSSGANVLTF,TGTGCCAGCAGCTTTGGTAGCTCTGGGGCCAACGTCCTGACTTTC
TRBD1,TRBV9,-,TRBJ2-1,CASSATGTGRDEQFF,TGTGCCAGCAGCGCCACCGGGACAGGTCGGGATGAGCAGTTCTTC
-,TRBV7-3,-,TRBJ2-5,CASSLLSGRETQYF,TGTGCCAGCAGCTTATTGTCAGGGCGAGAGACCCAGTACTTC
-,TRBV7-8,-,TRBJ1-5,CASSLGSDYSNQPQHF,TGTGCCAGCAGCTTAGGTTCAGACTATAGCAATCAGCCCCAGCATTTT
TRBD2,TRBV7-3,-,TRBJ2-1,CASSLIAGTSYNEQFF,TGTGCCAGCAGCTTGATAGCGGGGACCTCCTACAATGAGCAGTTCTTC
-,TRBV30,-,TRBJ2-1,CAWSRRNEQFF,TGTGCCTGGAGTCGGAGAAATGAGCAGTTCTTC